The 17 T cell receptor beta chains presented below share a single source sample, sequenced in a study of tissue T cells after allogeneic stem cell transplantation. Profiled with immunoSEQ multiplex PCR; TCRdb holds only in-frame clones, not every one. The sample gives 4,300 or so clones, about 77% of which show up once; approximately 10% is in the top ten. Steroid-refractory graft-versus-host disease after allogeneic hematopoietic cell transplant qualified adults for prospective research-autopsy enrollment. Specimen: esophageal tissue, collected at autopsy. The origin of the receptors is a male patient older than 55 with steroid-refractory graft-versus-host disease after an allogeneic stem cell transplant. Some of these T cells may belong to the graft donor.

This chain connects TRBV5-6 to TRBJ2-7; maybe TRBD2 (5 bases). From germline, CDR1 is SGHDT and CDR2 YYEEEE. The CDR3 loop spans 15 amino acids. The V gene lost 1 base and the J gene lost 0 bases, with 11 bases spanning the gap. The CDR3 reads CASSLNMRDSYEQYF. CDR3 coding DNA: TGTGCCAGCAGCTTGAATATGAGGGACTCCTACGAGCAGTACTTC.

The CDR3 sequence is CASSHEGLIQYEQYF. Written as DNA, the CDR3 is TGCGCCAGCAGCCATGAGGGACTTATCCAATACGAGCAGTACTTC. This rearrangement joins TRBV4-1 to TRBJ2-7, with D possibly TRBD2 on 6 matching bases. Trimming cost V 3 bases and J 4 bases, with 16 bases left between them. Germline V gives CDR1 MGHRA, CDR2 YSYEKL. The CDR3 spans 15 residues.

The chain couples TRBV9 to TRBJ1-6; 8 bases match TRBD1. The CDR3 length is 16 residues. Germline CDR1 reads SGDLS; CDR2 reads YYNGEE. J gave up 6 bases and V 0 bases, and 5 bases lay outside the gene matches. The CDR3 spells CASSVGTGGGNSPLHF. The DNA for the CDR3 is TGTGCCAGCAGCGTAGGAACAGGGGGAGGTAATTCACCCCTCCACTTT.

Judged by abundance, this clone is large (0.1 to 1%). This rearrangement joins TRBV6-2 or TRBV6-3 to TRBJ2-7; TRBD2 aligns across 7 bases. This CDR3 is built from 16 residues. After removal of 0 bases from V and 3 bases from J, the junction contained 8 bases not matched to a gene. The germline gives CDR1 MNHEY, CDR2 SVGEGT. The CDR3 DNA reads as TGTGCCAGCAGTTACTCTAGCGGGCGAGGGAACTACGAGCAGTACTTC. Translating gives CASSYSSGRGNYEQYF.

V is TRBV5-1 and J is TRBJ2-1, with D possibly matching TRBD2 (7 bases). Germline V lookup: CDR1 SGHRS, CDR2 YFSETQ. The CDR3 totals 15 residues. The V end was cut by 1 base, the J end by 6 bases, with 14 bases between. The CDR3 loop reads CASSLYEGEGNEQFF. CDR3 in DNA: TGCGCCAGCAGCTTGTATGAGGGGGAGGGCAATGAGCAGTTCTTC.

The chain is built from TRBV4-2 and TRBJ2-1, with 8 bases fitting TRBD2. The CDR3 is made up of 19 amino acids. Losses at the gene ends were 0 bases for V and 0 bases for J; bases not matched to a gene: 10. The germline V gene has CDR1 LGHNA and CDR2 YNFKEQ. This chain's CDR3 is CASSQDLGASGYSYNEQFF. The CDR3 DNA reads TGTGCCAGCAGCCAAGATCTGGGGGCTAGCGGGTACTCCTACAATGAGCAGTTCTTC.

The chain links TRBV3-1 (or the pseudogene TRBV3-2) to TRBJ2-1, with D maybe TRBD2 (7 bases). V lost 4 bases and J lost 4, with 20 bases in between. The CDR3 consists of 17 residues. CDR1 and CDR2 (germline): LGHDT, YNNKEL (reference sequence). The CDR3, as DNA: TGTGCCAGCAGCCCTGCACTGGGGGGGCTAATGTACAATGAGCAGTTCTTC. This gives the protein CASSPALGGLMYNEQFF.

V usage is TRBV30 and J usage is TRBJ1-2; tentatively, D is TRBD1 (5 bases). Looked up from germline, CDR1 is GTSNPN and CDR2 is SVGIG (reference sequence). There are 8 residues in the CDR3. CDR3 sequence (DNA): TGTGCGGGGGAAGTGAACACCTTC. Amino acid sequence: CAGEVNTF.

The chain is built from TRBV14 and TRBJ1-1; D unclear. Germline V lookup: CDR1 SGHDN, CDR2 FVKESK. V lost 2 bases to trimming and J lost 0 bases, with 7 bases between them. This CDR3 has 14 residues. The CDR3 protein is CASSQLGLNTEAFF. The CDR3 DNA sequence: TGTGCCAGCAGCCAACTTGGACTGAACACTGAAGCTTTCTTT.

CDR3: CASSDYSARAQETQYF. DNA of the CDR3: TGTGCCAGCTCAGATTATTCGGCTAGAGCACAAGAGACCCAGTACTTC. The J gene is TRBJ2-5, the V gene TRBV18, with D unclear. V lost 5 bases and J 2 bases, leaving 18 bases between the germline ends. Per the germline V gene, CDR1 is KGHSH and CDR2 is LQKENI. This CDR3 is 16 amino acids long.

The chain's CDR3 is CASSMGQGYEQYF. CDR3 nucleotides: TGTGCCAGTAGTATGGGACAGGGCTACGAGCAGTACTTC. The chain employs TRBV19 and TRBJ2-7; 9 bases match TRBD1. CDR1 LNHDA and CDR2 SQIVND come from the germline V gene (reference sequence). The CDR3 extends over 13 amino acids. Unmatched junction bases numbered 0, after V lost 3 bases and J lost 3 bases.

In its sample, this clone was seen once. V and J are TRBV7-9 and TRBJ1-4; 7 nucleotides agree with TRBD1. The CDR3 is 15 residues long. Trimming took 7 bases from V and 0 from J; bases not matched to a gene: 5. Germline CDR1 and CDR2: SEHNR and FQNEAQ (reference sequence). CDR3 coding DNA: TGTGCCAGCAACCAGGGGGGTGCAACTAATGAAAAACTGTTTTTT. Translated: CASNQGGATNEKLFF. Together with reference TRBV7-9 and TRBJ1-4, the CDR3 gives the full variable domain: DTGVSQNPRHKITKRGQNVTFRCDPISEHNRLYWYRQTLGQGPEFLTYFQNEAQLEKSRLLSDRFSAERPKGSFSTLEIQRTEQGDSAMYLCASNQGGATNEKLFFGSGTQLSVL.

J is TRBJ1-2 and V is TRBV9; TRBD1 might be the D (5 bases). CDR3 length: 19 residues. Germline CDR1 reads SGDLS; CDR2 reads YYNGEE. V shed 3 bases and J shed 2 bases, with 26 bases lying between them. The CDR3 loop reads CASSDPNRDPTRENYGYTF. In DNA form, the CDR3 reads TGTGCCAGCAGCGATCCAAACCGGGACCCTACAAGGGAAAACTATGGCTACACCTTC. The variable domain in full, with the rest retrieved from reference TRBV9 and TRBJ1-2, is DSGVTQTPKHLITATGQRVTLRCSPRSGDLSVYWYQQSLDQGLQFLIQYYNGEERAKGNILERFSAQQFPDLHSELNLSSLELGDSALYFCASSDPNRDPTRENYGYTFGSGTRLTVV.

The gene calls are TRBV28 and TRBJ1-6; no firm D call. The length of the CDR3 is 12 residues. Looked up from germline, CDR1 is MDHEN and CDR2 is SYDVKM. V was shortened by 3 bases and J by 14 bases, with 11 bases between the two germline ends. The CDR3 sequence is CASSLGVVALHF. The CDR3 DNA is TGTGCCAGCAGTTTGGGTGTGGTGGCCCTCCACTTT.

This rearrangement joins TRBV4-1 to TRBJ1-5, with 9 bases that match TRBD1. With 8 bases clipped from V and 0 bases from J, the junction kept 5 bases outside the gene matches. The germline CDR1 and CDR2 sequences are MGHRA and YSYEKL. This CDR3 spans 15 amino acids. CDR3 loop: CASSLDRGSNQPQHF. The CDR3 DNA follows: TGCGCCAGCTCCTTGGACAGGGGTAGCAATCAGCCCCAGCATTTT.

This sequence joins TRBV29-1 and TRBJ1-2, with a weak D call TRBD1 (5 bases). V dropped 3 bases and J dropped 6 bases, with 11 bases sitting between them. Germline CDR1 SQVTM, CDR2 ANQGSEA. CDR3 length: 12 amino acids. CDR3 coding DNA: TGCAGCGTTGAGGGCCCAGGGAATGGCTACACCTTC. Translation: CSVEGPGNGYTF.

This clone has only a few counts. CDR3 amino acids: CASSYTTSGVRADTQYF. The DNA for the CDR3 is TGCGCCAGCAGCTACACGACTAGCGGGGTAAGGGCGGATACGCAGTATTTT. The genes are TRBV5-1 and TRBJ2-3; 11 bases are shared with TRBD2. This CDR3 is built from 17 residues. The J segment lost 6 bases and the V segment lost 3 bases, leaving 12 bases of the junction unmatched. Germline assignment: CDR1 SGHRS and CDR2 YFSETQ.